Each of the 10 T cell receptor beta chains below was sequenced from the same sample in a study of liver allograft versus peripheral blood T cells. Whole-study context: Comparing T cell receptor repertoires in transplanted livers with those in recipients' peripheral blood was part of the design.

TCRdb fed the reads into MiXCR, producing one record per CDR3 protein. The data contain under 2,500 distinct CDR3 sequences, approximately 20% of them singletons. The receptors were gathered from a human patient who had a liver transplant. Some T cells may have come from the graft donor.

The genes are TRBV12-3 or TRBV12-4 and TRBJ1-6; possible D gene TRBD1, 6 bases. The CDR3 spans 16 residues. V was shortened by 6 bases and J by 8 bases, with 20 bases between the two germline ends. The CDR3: CASSWDTLLEDSPLHF. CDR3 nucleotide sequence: TGTGCCAGCAGCTGGGACACCCTGCTTGAAGATTCACCCCTCCACTTT.

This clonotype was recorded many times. The CDR3 nucleotides read TGTGCCAGTAGTATAGTCGGGACAGGGAACTACGAGCAGTACTTC. Its protein is CASSIVGTGNYEQYF. The V gene is TRBV19, the J gene TRBJ2-7, with 9 bases fitting TRBD1. Losses at the gene ends were 1 base for V and 3 bases for J; bases not matched to a gene: 4. Germline CDR1 LNHDA, CDR2 SQIVND (reference sequence). The length of the CDR3 is 15 residues.

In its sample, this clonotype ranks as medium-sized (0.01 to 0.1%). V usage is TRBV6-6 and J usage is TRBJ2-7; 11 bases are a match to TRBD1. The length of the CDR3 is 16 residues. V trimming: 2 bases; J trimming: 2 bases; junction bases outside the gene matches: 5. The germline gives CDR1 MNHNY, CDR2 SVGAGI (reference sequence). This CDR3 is CASSYLGTGGPYEQYF. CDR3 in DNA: TGTGCCAGCAGTTACCTAGGGACAGGGGGGCCCTACGAGCAGTACTTC.

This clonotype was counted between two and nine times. The CDR3 sequence is CASSLSGTLNQPQHF. CDR3 nucleotide sequence: TGTGCCAGCAGTTTATCCGGGACCCTCAATCAGCCCCAGCATTTT. This chain joins TRBV27 and TRBJ1-5, with TRBD1 as a possible D gene (5 bases). Trimming took off 0 bases at V and 3 bases at J, with 9 bases between the two ends. Germline V gene data show CDR1 as MNHEY and CDR2 as SMNVEV (reference sequence). CDR3 length equals 15 residues.

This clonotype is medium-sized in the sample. The CDR3 loop is CASSMRADNQPQHF. In DNA, the CDR3 is TGTGCCAGTAGTATGCGGGCAGATAATCAGCCCCAGCATTTT. The V gene is TRBV19, the J gene TRBJ1-5; D is ambiguous. With 3 bases removed from V and 4 bases from J, the gap between germline ends came to 10 bases. The CDR3 extends over 14 amino acids. The germline V gene has CDR1 LNHDA and CDR2 SQIVND (reference sequence).

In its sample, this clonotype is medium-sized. The CDR3 reads CASSYQSHDEQFF. CDR3 in DNA: TGTGCCAGCAGTTACCAATCACATGATGAGCAGTTCTTC. The chain carries TRBV6-1 and TRBJ2-1; D call uncertain. The CDR3 covers 13 residues. Germline CDR1 MNHNS, CDR2 SASEGT. With 5 bases removed from V and 8 bases from J, the gap between germline ends came to 13 bases.

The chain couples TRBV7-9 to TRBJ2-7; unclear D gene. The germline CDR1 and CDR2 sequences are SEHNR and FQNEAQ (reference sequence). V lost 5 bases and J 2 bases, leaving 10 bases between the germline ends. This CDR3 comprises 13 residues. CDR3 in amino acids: CASSRRETYEQYF. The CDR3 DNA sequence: TGTGCCAGCAGCCGACGAGAAACCTACGAGCAGTACTTC.

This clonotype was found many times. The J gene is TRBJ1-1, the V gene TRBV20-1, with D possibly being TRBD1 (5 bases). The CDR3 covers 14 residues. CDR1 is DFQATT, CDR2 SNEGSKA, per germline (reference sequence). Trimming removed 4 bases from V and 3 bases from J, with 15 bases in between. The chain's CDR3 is CSATAGMSDTEAFF. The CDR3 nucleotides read TGCAGTGCTACCGCAGGGATGAGCGACACTGAAGCTTTCTTT.

CDR3 DNA: TGTGCCAGCACCTTAGGTGTTGAGGGCTTGAACACTGAAGCTTTCTTT. This sequence encodes CASTLGVEGLNTEAFF. The chain carries TRBV28 and TRBJ1-1; D is uncertain. Deletions cut 7 bases from V and 0 bases from J, with 18 bases between. Germline V gene data show CDR1 as MDHEN and CDR2 as SYDVKM. CDR3 length: 16 amino acids.

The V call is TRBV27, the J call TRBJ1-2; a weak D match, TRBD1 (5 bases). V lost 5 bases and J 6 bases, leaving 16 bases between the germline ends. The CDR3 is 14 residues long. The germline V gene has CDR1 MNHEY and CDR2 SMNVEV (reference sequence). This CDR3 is CASSGDGPMDGYTF. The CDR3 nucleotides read TGTGCCAGCAGTGGGGACGGTCCGATGGATGGCTACACCTTC.